These T cell receptor beta chains were read from a single sample in a study of T cells in tuberculosis. Data came from immunoSEQ multiplex PCR; TCRdb stores just in-frame clones and leaves some out. The table lists tens of thousands of clones, about 96% of them singletons. The source was PBMCs, collected at tuberculosis diagnosis. The receptors were gathered from an adult with tuberculosis. The CDR3 runs from the conserved cysteine through the conserved F or W. The D gene is left open where the match is weak. The size entry is marked missing in some rows and otherwise reads once, few, many or a size class.

CDR3 DNA,CDR3 protein,D gene,CDR3 length,clone size,V gene,J gene
TGTGCCAGCAGCTTAGATGGGGGGGACTATGGCTACACCTTC,CASSLDGGDYGYTF,-,14,-,TRBV11-2,TRBJ1-2
TGTGCCAGCAGCCGACTGCCGGGACTAAGTACCGGGGAGCTGTTTTTT,CASSRLPGLSTGELFF,TRBD2,16,-,TRBV27,TRBJ2-2
TGTGCCTGGGGACAGGGGGGCGAGCAGTACTTC,CAWGQGGEQYF,TRBD1,11,-,TRBV30,TRBJ2-7
TGTGCCAGCAGTGTCAGTAGCGGGAGCTTTACGGGTGATACGCAGTATTTT,CASSVSSGSFTGDTQYF,TRBD2,17,-,TRBV25-1,TRBJ2-3
TGCGCCAGCAGCCAAGAGGTCGGGATGACTAGCGGATCCTACGAGCAGTACTTC,CASSQEVGMTSGSYEQYF,TRBD2,18,-,TRBV4-1,TRBJ2-7
TGCGCCAGCAGCTTGGGAGGGGGCGGGGCGTACGAGCAGTACTTC,CASSLGGGGAYEQYF,-,15,-,TRBV5-1,TRBJ2-7
TGTGCCAGCAGCCTCCCTGGGGTAGCGGGCCAAGAGCAGTTCTTC,CASSLPGVAGQEQFF,TRBD2,15,-,TRBV5-4,TRBJ2-1
TGTGCCAGCAGCAGACAGAAGGGATTTGGCTACACCTTC,CASSRQKGFGYTF,-,13,once,TRBV9,TRBJ1-2
TGTGCCAGCAGCCAATATAGCGGGAGAGGCGACAATGAGCAGTTCTTC,CASSQYSGRGDNEQFF,TRBD2,16,-,TRBV14,TRBJ2-1
TGTGCCAGCAGCACTCGACAGGGTACCTACGAGCAGTACTTC,CASSTRQGTYEQYF,TRBD1,14,once,TRBV4-2,TRBJ2-7
TGTGCCAGTAGTATCTCACAGGGGGCTGGCTATGAGCAGTTCTTC,CASSISQGAGYEQFF,TRBD1,15,-,TRBV19,TRBJ2-1
TGTGCCAGTAATGCGGGAGGTGGCAATCAGCCCCAGCATTTT,CASNAGGGNQPQHF,-,14,-,TRBV19,TRBJ1-5
TGCAGCGCACAACAGGGGAATGAAAAACTGTTTTTT,CSAQQGNEKLFF,TRBD1,12,-,TRBV29-1,TRBJ1-4
TGCGCCAGCAGCCCGGGAAACTCCTACAATGAGCAGTTCTTC,CASSPGNSYNEQFF,-,14,-,TRBV5-1,TRBJ2-1
TGCGCCAGCAGCTTTAGGGGGATATCCTACGAGCAGTACTTC,CASSFRGISYEQYF,-,14,-,TRBV5-1,TRBJ2-7
TGCAGCGCGACTAGCGGACCAAGCGACTTC,CSATSGPSDF,TRBD2,10,-,TRBV20-1,TRBJ2-7
TGCGCCAGCAGCCAAGCGGACAGAGATAATGAAAAACTGTTTTTT,CASSQADRDNEKLFF,-,15,once,TRBV4-1,TRBJ1-4
TGTGCCAGCTTCAGCGGGATACAGACCCAGTACTTC,CASFSGIQTQYF,TRBD2,12,few,TRBV28,TRBJ2-5
TGCGCCAGCAGCTTGGACGTCGTGCGGGGGGGAAACACCATATATTTT,CASSLDVVRGGNTIYF,-,16,-,TRBV5-1,TRBJ1-3
TGTGCCAGCAGTTTCCGGCCGCAGGGGGTGAGCAATCAGCCCCAGCATTTT,CASSFRPQGVSNQPQHF,TRBD1,17,-,TRBV28,TRBJ1-5
TGCGCCAGCAGCCAAGGTCACGGTCCGGAGACCCAGTACTTC,CASSQGHGPETQYF,-,14,-,TRBV4-3,TRBJ2-5
TGTGCCAGCTCCCCTTTCCGGACTAGCGGGAGTGGTAACGAGCAGTACTTC,CASSPFRTSGSGNEQYF,TRBD2,17,-,TRBV18,TRBJ2-7
TGCGCCAGCAGCTTTAGACTAGCGGGAGAGGGTGAGCAGTTCTTC,CASSFRLAGEGEQFF,TRBD2,15,-,TRBV5-1,TRBJ2-1
TGTGCCAGTGTAGATCGGTTGGGACAGGGGGACTATGGCTACACCTTC,CASVDRLGQGDYGYTF,TRBD1,16,-,TRBV19,TRBJ1-2
TGTGCCAGCCAACCCTGGCCGGGGGTGCGGGATGAGCAGTTCTTC,CASQPWPGVRDEQFF,-,15,-,TRBV4-2,TRBJ2-1
TGTGCCAGCAGCGTAGGCCTAGCGGGAATCACAGATACGCAGTATTTT,CASSVGLAGITDTQYF,TRBD2,16,-,TRBV9,TRBJ2-3
TGTGCCAGCAGCCCTTACTACAATGAGCAGTTCTTC,CASSPYYNEQFF,-,12,-,TRBV7-2,TRBJ2-1
TGTGCCAGCAGCCCGGGACTAGCGCGCAACACCGGGGAGCTGTTTTTT,CASSPGLARNTGELFF,TRBD2,16,-,TRBV7-8,TRBJ2-2
TGTGCCAGTAGTCCCCGCCAGGGGGCGGGGGAGCAGTACTTC,CASSPRQGAGEQYF,TRBD1,14,-,TRBV19,TRBJ2-7
TGTGCCAGCAGCGAGGGACAGAACTATGGCTACACCTTC,CASSEGQNYGYTF,TRBD1,13,-,TRBV7-2,TRBJ1-2
TGCAGCGTTGAAGAGAACGGGAGCTCCTACGAGCAGTACTTC,CSVEENGSSYEQYF,-,14,-,TRBV29-1,TRBJ2-7
TGTGCCAGCAGCTTAGATAGTGGCCGACGGAGAGCTTTCTTT,CASSLDSGRRRAFF,-,14,-,TRBV7-9,TRBJ1-1
TGTGCCAGCAGTTTATATGCGAATCAGCCCCAGCATTTT,CASSLYANQPQHF,-,13,once,TRBV27,TRBJ1-5
TGTGCCAGCAGCCAGTTACAGGGCTCTGGGGCCAACGTCCTGACTTTC,CASSQLQGSGANVLTF,-,16,-,TRBV16,TRBJ2-6
TGTGCCAGCAGCGGGAGGGATGAGCAGTTCTTC,CASSGRDEQFF,TRBD2,11,-,TRBV7-8,TRBJ2-1
TGTGCCAGCAGCTTGGAGGGGTATAGCAATCAGCCCCAGCATTTT,CASSLEGYSNQPQHF,-,15,-,TRBV5-5,TRBJ1-5
TGTGCCAGTTTGACAGGGAACACTGAAGCTTTCTTT,CASLTGNTEAFF,-,12,-,TRBV19,TRBJ1-1
TGTGCCAGCAGCCCCCGGAGGTCTGCAACTAATGAAAAACTGTTTTTT,CASSPRRSATNEKLFF,-,16,-,TRBV7-8,TRBJ1-4
TGCGCCAGCAGCTTGGTGGTTGGGGGGATCGAGCAGTACTTC,CASSLVVGGIEQYF,-,14,-,TRBV4-3,TRBJ2-7